The present T cell receptor beta chain was sequenced within a study of cytomegalovirus exposure and HLA in healthy donors. The overall study: HLA-typed donors contributed 80 million to 85 million unique TCRs, which were held in an early data release. Study-wide results and caveats: Later analysis demonstrated an association between a missense DCLRE1C variant and TCR beta V- and J-gene trimming. Fewer N-insertions (relative to the roughly 670-donor mean) were reportedly seen in an Asian-associated ancestry cluster in a later analysis. With DRB1 most and HLA-C fewest, TCR association rates differed between HLA loci in a later analysis.

Worth noting for this clone: The antigen is undetermined. The same CDR3 arises from other DNA sequences in this sample as well.

A multiplex PCR was run with 60 Vbeta primers and 13 Jbeta primers. Some clones are missing from TCRdb's copy, which holds only in-frame ones; the method was immunoSEQ multiplex PCR. The sample lists roughly 140,000 clones; around 60% were seen once. CDR3 length: 14 residues. Unmatched junction bases numbered 3, after V lost 3 bases and J lost 2 bases. The germline V gene encodes CDR1 SGDLS and CDR2 YYNGEE. The TCR was taken from a woman between 55 and 75 years old in good health and CMV-seropositive. The source material was PBMCs. The chain has TRBV9 and TRBJ1-2; 8 nucleotides align to TRBD1. The CDR3 is CASSAGQGNYGYTF. As DNA, the CDR3 is TGTGCCAGCAGCGCCGGACAGGGCAACTATGGCTACACCTTC. Full variable domain (remainder filled in from reference TRBV9 and TRBJ1-2): DSGVTQTPKHLITATGQRVTLRCSPRSGDLSVYWYQQSLDQGLQFLIQYYNGEERAKGNILERFSAQQFPDLHSELNLSSLELGDSALYFCASSAGQGNYGYTFGSGTRLTVV.